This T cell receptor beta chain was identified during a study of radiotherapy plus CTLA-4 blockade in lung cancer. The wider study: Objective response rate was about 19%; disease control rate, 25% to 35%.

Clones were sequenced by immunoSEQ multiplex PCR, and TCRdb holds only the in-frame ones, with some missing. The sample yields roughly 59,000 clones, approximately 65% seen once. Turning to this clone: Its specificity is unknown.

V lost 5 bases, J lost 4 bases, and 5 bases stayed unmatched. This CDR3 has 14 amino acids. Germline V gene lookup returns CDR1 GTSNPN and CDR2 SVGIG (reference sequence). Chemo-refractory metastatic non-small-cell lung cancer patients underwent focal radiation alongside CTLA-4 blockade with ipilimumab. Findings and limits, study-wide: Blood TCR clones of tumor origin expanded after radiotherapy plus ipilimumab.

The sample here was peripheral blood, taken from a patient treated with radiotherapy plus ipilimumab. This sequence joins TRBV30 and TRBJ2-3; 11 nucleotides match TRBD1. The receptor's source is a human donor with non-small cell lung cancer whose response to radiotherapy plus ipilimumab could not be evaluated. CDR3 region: CAWARDRGSDTQYF. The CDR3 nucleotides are TGTGCCTGGGCCCGGGACAGGGGGTCAGATACGCAGTATTTT.